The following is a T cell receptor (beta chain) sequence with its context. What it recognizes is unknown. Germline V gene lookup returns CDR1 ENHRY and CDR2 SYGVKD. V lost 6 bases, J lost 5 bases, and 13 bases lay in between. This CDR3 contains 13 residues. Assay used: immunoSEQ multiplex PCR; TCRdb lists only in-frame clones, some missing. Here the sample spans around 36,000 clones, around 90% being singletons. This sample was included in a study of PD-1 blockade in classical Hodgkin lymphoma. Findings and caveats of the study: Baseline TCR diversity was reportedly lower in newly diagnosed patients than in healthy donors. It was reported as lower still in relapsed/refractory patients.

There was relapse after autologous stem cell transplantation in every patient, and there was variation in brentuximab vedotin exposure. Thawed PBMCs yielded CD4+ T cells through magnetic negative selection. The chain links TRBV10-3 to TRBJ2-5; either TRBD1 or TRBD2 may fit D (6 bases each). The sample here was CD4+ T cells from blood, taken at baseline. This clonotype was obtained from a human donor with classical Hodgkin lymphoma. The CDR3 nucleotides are TGTGCCATCAGGGATCAGGGGAGGGAGACCCAGTACTTC. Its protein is CAIRDQGRETQYF.